The 12 T cell receptor beta chains below were found in one sample sequenced in a study of blood T cell repertoires in COVID-19. Profiling relied on immunoSEQ multiplex PCR, and the TCRdb table lists in-frame clones only, not all of them. The sample shows roughly 430,000 clones, 70% to 90% of them seen only once. Sequenced sample: PBMCs or T cells enriched from blood (not recorded which). Receptors were obtained from a woman aged 40 to 50 with acute COVID-19.

Regarding this clone: Within the sample, other DNA sequences also encode this same CDR3. The chain has TRBV5-1 and TRBJ1-4; D is uncertain. The CDR3 sequence is 13 residues long. Germline CDR1 reads SGHRS; CDR2 reads YFSETQ. The V and J ends lost 4 bases and 7 bases respectively, with 11 bases between them. Written as DNA, the CDR3 is TGCGCCAGCAGCCGGACGGGGTCTGAAAAACTGTTTTTT. This encodes CASSRTGSEKLFF.

The chain's CDR3 is CAISGGQEGYTQYF. In nucleotides, the CDR3 is TGTGCCATCAGTGGGGGACAGGAGGGTTATACGCAGTATTTT. The chain is built from TRBV10-3 and TRBJ2-3; 8 nucleotides line up with TRBD1. The CDR3 spans 14 residues. Germline-derived CDR1 and CDR2 are ENHRY and SYGVKD. V dropped 4 bases and J dropped 7; count of bases not matched to a gene: 7.

The V and J genes are TRBV6-5 and TRBJ1-2, with 7 bases fitting TRBD1. The ends lost 8 bases at V and 5 bases at J; junction bases unmatched: 11. Per the germline V gene, CDR1 is MNHEY and CDR2 is SVGAGI. The CDR3 runs to 14 residues. Here the CDR3 DNA reads TGTGCCAGCGGTACCAGGGTACAGGGGTATGGCTACACCTTC. This gives the protein CASGTRVQGYGYTF.

In its sample, this clone was seen once. V and J are TRBV6-1 and TRBJ2-7, with TRBD1 identical over 9 bases. V trimming: 1 base; J trimming: 4 bases; junction bases outside the gene matches: 2. The CDR3 runs 14 residues. Germline-derived CDR1 and CDR2 are MNHNS and SASEGT. The CDR3 protein is CASSEGQGDYEQYF. In nucleotides, the CDR3 is TGTGCCAGCAGTGAAGGACAGGGGGATTACGAGCAGTACTTC.

The chain links TRBV30 to TRBJ1-4; tentative D call: TRBD1 (6 bases). The germline gives CDR1 GTSNPN, CDR2 SVGIG (reference sequence). The CDR3 is made up of 13 amino acids. Trimming removed 4 bases from V and 10 bases from J, with 16 bases in between. The CDR3 loop reads CAWNLRTDGKLFF. The CDR3 region has the DNA TGTGCCTGGAACCTTCGGACAGACGGAAAACTGTTTTTT.

The V gene is TRBV4-2, the J gene TRBJ1-3, with D possibly matching TRBD1 (6 bases). The CDR3 loop spans 15 amino acids. Trimming pared 4 bases from V and 2 bases from J, leaving 12 bases between. CDR1 is LGHNA and CDR2 is YNFKEQ in the germline V gene. The CDR3 protein is CASSPLTGTGNTIYF. CDR3 coding DNA: TGTGCCAGCAGCCCCTTGACAGGTACTGGAAACACCATATATTTT.

This clone appeared a few times. The chain has TRBV7-9 and TRBJ2-3; TRBD1 matches at 8 bases. CDR1 and CDR2 from the germline V gene are SEHNR and FQNEAQ (reference sequence). The CDR3 covers 15 residues. Trimming took 6 bases from V and 1 from J; bases not matched to a gene: 6. The CDR3 loop reads CASRPTGVGTDTQYF. The CDR3 bases are TGTGCCAGCAGACCGACAGGGGTTGGCACAGATACGCAGTATTTT.

This chain uses TRBV9 with TRBJ1-2; D is unclear. The germline V gene has CDR1 SGDLS and CDR2 YYNGEE. The CDR3 is made up of 16 amino acids. V lost 0 bases and J lost 0, with 12 bases in between. The CDR3 DNA is TGTGCCAGCAGCGTAGGGTCGGGTCAAGCTAACTATGGCTACACCTTC. It specifies CASSVGSGQANYGYTF.

The V gene is TRBV3-1 (or the pseudogene TRBV3-2), the J gene TRBJ2-7, with a tentative D call TRBD2 (5 bases). Germline values: CDR1 LGHDT, CDR2 YNNKEL (reference sequence). V was shortened by 0 bases and J by 0 bases, with 6 bases between the two germline ends. The CDR3 sequence is 14 residues long. DNA for the CDR3: TGTGCCAGCAGCCAAGACGGACTCTCCTACGAGCAGTACTTC. Protein sequence: CASSQDGLSYEQYF.

The chain links TRBV30 to TRBJ1-2; D possibly corresponds to TRBD1 (5 bases). Germline V gene lookup returns CDR1 GTSNPN and CDR2 SVGIG (reference sequence). The V end was cut by 1 base, the J end by 4 bases, with 13 bases between. The CDR3 is 14 amino acids. This CDR3 reads CAWSGRGRTYGYTF. The CDR3 DNA follows: TGTGCCTGGAGTGGAAGGGGCAGAACCTATGGCTACACCTTC.

The chain has TRBV4-1 and TRBJ2-1; the D gene is possibly TRBD1 (6 bases). This CDR3 is 16 amino acids long. V shed 3 bases and J shed 0 bases, with 12 bases lying between them. The V gene's germline CDR1 is MGHRA and CDR2 YSYEKL. In nucleotides, the CDR3 is TGCGCCAGCAGCCATTATCCGGACAGCTCCTACAATGAGCAGTTCTTC. Translating gives CASSHYPDSSYNEQFF.

The V call is TRBV27, the J call TRBJ2-7, with TRBD2 identical over 7 bases. Trimming took 6 bases from V and 2 from J; bases not matched to a gene: 7. From germline, CDR1 is MNHEY and CDR2 SMNVEV (reference sequence). This CDR3 has 14 amino acids. For the CDR3, the DNA is TGTGCCAGCAGCAAGAACGGGGGGACCTACGAGCAGTACTTC. Translating gives CASSKNGGTYEQYF.